This T cell receptor beta chain stems from a study of T cells after yellow fever vaccination. This CDR3 has 16 amino acids. CDR1 is SGDLS and CDR2 is YYNGEE in the germline V gene. V shed 2 bases and J shed 4 bases, with 16 bases lying between them. Note on this clonotype: The antigen remains unidentified.

General study findings and limits: A minor fraction of clonotypes spanned both CD4 and CD8 compartments. From the bulk population, abundant clonotypes could contaminate and appear within FACS-sorted repertoires.

A 5'RACE template-switching step, the method used to make TCR cDNA, added a universal primer site and UMIs. From the 5' RACE reads, TCRdb called clonotypes with MiXCR, one entry per CDR3 protein. The profile covers some 290,000 distinct CDR3 sequences, with about 10% appearing a single time and over 3% taken by the ten largest. The clonotype was recovered from a man younger than 30 who received the YFV17D yellow fever vaccine. This chain connects TRBV9 to TRBJ1-3; D may be TRBD1 (6 bases). The starting material was CD4+ T cells sorted from PBMCs, obtained 45 days after the yellow fever booster vaccination. The CDR3 nucleotides read TGTGCCAGCAGCGTCGGTGTGGGGGCCCTAGGAAACACCATATATTTT. This translates into CASSVGVGALGNTIYF.